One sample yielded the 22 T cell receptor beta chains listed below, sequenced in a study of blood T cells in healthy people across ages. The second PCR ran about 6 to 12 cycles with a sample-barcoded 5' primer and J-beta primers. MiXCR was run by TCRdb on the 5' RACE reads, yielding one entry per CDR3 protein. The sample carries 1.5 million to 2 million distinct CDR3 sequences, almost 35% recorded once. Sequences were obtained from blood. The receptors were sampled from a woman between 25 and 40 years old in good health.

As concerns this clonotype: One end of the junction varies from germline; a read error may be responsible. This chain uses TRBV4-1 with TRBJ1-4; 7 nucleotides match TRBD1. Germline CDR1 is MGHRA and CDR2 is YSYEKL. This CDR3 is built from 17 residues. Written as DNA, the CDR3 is TGCGCCAGCAGCCAAGTAGCGAGCGGACAGGTTAATGAAGAACTGCTTTTT. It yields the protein CASSQVASGQVNEELLF.

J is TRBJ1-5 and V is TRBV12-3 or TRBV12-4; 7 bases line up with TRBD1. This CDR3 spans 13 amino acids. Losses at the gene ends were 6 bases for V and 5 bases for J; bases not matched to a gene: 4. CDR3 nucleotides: TGTGCCAGCAGGGACAGGTCAGATCAGCCCCAGCATTTT. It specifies CASRDRSDQPQHF.

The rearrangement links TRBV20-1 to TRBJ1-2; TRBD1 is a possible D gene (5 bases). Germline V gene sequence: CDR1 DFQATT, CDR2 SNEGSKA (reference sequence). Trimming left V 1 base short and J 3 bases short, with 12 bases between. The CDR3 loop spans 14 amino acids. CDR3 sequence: CSARGGTGDYGYTF. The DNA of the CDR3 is TGCAGTGCTAGAGGAGGGACGGGGGACTATGGCTACACCTTC.

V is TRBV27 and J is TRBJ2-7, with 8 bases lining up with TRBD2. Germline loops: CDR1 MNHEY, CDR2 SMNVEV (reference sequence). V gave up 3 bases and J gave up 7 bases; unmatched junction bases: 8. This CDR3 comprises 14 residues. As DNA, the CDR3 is TGTGCCAGCAGTTTCGGGACTAGTTACTATGAGCAGTACTTC. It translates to CASSFGTSYYEQYF.

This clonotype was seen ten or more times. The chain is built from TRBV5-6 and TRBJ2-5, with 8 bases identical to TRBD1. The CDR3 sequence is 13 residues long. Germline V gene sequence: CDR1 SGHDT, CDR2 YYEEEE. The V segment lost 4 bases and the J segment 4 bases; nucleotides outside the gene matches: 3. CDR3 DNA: TGTGCCAGCAGCCAAACAGGGGGAGAGACCCAGTACTTC. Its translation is CASSQTGGETQYF.

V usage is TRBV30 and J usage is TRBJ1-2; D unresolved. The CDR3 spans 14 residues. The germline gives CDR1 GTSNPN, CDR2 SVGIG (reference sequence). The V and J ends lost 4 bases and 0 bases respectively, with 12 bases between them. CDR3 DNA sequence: TGTGCCTGGAAGATGGGGAAAGCTAACTATGGCTACACCTTC. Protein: CAWKMGKANYGYTF. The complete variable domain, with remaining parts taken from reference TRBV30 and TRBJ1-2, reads SQTIHQWPATLVQPVGSPLSLECTVEGTSNPNLYWYRQAAGRGLQLLFYSVGIGQISSEVPQNLSASRPQDRQFILSSKKLLLSDSGFYLCAWKMGKANYGYTFGSGTRLTVV.

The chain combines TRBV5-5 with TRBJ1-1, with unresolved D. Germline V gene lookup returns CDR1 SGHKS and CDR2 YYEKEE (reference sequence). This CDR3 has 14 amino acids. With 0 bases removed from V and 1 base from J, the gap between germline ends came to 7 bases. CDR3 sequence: CASSLGRTNTEAFF. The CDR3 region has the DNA TGTGCCAGCAGCTTGGGCAGGACGAACACTGAAGCTTTCTTT.

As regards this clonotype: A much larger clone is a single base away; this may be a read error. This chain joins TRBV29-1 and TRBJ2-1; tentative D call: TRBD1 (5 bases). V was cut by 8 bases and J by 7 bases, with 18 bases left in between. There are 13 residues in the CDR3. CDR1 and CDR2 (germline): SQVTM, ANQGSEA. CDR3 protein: CSLGPSGPNEQFF. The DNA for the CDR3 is TGCAGCTTGGGGCCCTCCGGCCCTAATGAGCAGTTCTTC.

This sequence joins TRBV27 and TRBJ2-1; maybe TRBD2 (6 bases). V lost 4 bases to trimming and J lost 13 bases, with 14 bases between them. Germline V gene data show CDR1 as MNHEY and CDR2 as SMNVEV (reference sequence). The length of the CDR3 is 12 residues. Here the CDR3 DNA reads TGTGCCAGCAGTTCCCTCGGGACTGCTCAGTTCTTC. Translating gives CASSSLGTAQFF.

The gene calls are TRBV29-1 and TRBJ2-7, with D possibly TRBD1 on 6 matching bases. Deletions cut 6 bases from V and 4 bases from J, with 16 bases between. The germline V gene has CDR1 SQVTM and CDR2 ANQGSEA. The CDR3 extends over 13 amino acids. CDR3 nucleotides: TGCAGCGTACCTACAGGGCGTGGATACGAGCAGTACTTC. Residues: CSVPTGRGYEQYF.

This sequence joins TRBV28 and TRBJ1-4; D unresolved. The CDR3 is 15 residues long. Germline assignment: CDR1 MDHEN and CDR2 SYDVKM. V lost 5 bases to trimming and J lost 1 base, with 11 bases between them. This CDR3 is CASSPEVGTNEKLFF. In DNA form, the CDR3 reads TGTGCCAGCAGTCCCGAAGTAGGAACTAATGAAAAACTGTTTTTT.

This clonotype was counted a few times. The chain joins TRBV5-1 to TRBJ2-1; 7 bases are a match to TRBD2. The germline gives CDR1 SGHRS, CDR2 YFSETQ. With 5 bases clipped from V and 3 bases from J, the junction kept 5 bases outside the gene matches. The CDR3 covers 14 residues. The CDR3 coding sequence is TGCGCCAGCAGTGGCGGGAGCCTCTACAATGAGCAGTTCTTC. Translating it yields CASSGGSLYNEQFF. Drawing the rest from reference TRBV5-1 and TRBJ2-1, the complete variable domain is KAGVTQTPRYLIKTRGQQVTLSCSPISGHRSVSWYQQTPGQGLQFLFEYFSETQRNKGNFPGRFSGRQFSNSRSEMNVSTLELGDSALYLCASSGGSLYNEQFFGPGTRLTVL.

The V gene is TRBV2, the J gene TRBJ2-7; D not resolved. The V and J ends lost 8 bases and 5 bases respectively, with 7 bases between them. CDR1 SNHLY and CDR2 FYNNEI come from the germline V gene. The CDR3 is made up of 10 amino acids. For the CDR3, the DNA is TGTGCCAGCTTCGGCGACGAGCAGTACTTC. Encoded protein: CASFGDEQYF.

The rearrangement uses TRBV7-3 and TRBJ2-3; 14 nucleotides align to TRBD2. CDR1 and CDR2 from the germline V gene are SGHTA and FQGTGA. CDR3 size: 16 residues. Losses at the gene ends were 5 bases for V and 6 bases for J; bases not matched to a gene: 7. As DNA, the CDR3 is TGTGCCAGCAGCGGGGGACTAGCGGGGGTCCAGGATACGCAGTATTTT. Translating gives CASSGGLAGVQDTQYF.

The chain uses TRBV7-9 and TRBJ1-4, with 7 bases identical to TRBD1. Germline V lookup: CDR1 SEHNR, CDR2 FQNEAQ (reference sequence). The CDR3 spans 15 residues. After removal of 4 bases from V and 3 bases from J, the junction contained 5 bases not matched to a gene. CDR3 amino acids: CASSSTDRPNEKLFF. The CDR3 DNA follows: TGTGCCAGCAGCTCGACGGACAGGCCTAATGAAAAACTGTTTTTT.

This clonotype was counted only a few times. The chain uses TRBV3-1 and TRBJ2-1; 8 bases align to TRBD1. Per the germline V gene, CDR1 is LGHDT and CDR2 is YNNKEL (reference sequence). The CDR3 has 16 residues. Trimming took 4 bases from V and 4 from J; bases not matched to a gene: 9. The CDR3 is CASSPGQTGAYNEQFF. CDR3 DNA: TGTGCCAGCAGCCCGGGTCAGACAGGGGCTTACAATGAGCAGTTCTTC.

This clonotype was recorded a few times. The CDR3 region has the DNA TGTGCCAGCAGCGTAGACGCTAACCCCTACAATGAGCAGTTCTTC. Translation: CASSVDANPYNEQFF. V gene TRBV9 combines with J gene TRBJ2-1; D not resolved. The CDR3 has 15 residues. Germline CDR1 is SGDLS and CDR2 is YYNGEE. Trimming took off 0 bases at V and 2 bases at J, with 9 bases between the two ends. The variable domain in full, with the rest retrieved from reference TRBV9 and TRBJ2-1, is DSGVTQTPKHLITATGQRVTLRCSPRSGDLSVYWYQQSLDQGLQFLIQYYNGEERAKGNILERFSAQQFPDLHSELNLSSLELGDSALYFCASSVDANPYNEQFFGPGTRLTVL.

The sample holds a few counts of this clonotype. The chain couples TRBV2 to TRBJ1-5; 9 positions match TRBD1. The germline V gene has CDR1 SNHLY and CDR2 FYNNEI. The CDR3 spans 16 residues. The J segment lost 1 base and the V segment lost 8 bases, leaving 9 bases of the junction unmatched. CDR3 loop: CASARQGGKSNQPQHF. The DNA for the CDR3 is TGTGCCAGCGCCCGACAGGGGGGAAAGAGCAATCAGCCCCAGCATTTT.

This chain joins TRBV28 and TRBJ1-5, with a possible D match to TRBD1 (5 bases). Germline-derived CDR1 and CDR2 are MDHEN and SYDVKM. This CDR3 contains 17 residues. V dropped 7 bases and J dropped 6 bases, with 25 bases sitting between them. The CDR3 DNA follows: TGTGCCAGCACTCCTCCTGGGACGAGGGGCGCGGCTCAGCCCCAGCATTTT. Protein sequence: CASTPPGTRGAAQPQHF.

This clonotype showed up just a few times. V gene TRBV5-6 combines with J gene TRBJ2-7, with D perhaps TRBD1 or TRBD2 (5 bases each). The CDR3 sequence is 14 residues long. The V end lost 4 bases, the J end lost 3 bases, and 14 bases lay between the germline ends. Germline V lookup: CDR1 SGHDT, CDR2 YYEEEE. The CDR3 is CASSQRDGYYEQYF. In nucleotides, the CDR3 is TGTGCCAGCAGCCAAAGGGACGGTTACTACGAGCAGTACTTC.

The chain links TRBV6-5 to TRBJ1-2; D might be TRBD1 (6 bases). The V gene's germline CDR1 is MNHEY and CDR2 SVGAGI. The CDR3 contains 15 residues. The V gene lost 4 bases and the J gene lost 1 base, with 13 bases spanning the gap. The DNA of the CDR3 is TGTGCCAGCAGTTTCGGACAGTTCGTTAACTATGGCTACACCTTC. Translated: CASSFGQFVNYGYTF.

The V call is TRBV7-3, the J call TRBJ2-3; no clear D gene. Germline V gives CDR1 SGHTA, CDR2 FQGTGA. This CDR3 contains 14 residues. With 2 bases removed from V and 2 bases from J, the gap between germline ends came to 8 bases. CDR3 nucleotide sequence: TGTGCCAGCAGCTTATTAGGTGTCACAGATACGCAGTATTTT. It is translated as CASSLLGVTDTQYF.